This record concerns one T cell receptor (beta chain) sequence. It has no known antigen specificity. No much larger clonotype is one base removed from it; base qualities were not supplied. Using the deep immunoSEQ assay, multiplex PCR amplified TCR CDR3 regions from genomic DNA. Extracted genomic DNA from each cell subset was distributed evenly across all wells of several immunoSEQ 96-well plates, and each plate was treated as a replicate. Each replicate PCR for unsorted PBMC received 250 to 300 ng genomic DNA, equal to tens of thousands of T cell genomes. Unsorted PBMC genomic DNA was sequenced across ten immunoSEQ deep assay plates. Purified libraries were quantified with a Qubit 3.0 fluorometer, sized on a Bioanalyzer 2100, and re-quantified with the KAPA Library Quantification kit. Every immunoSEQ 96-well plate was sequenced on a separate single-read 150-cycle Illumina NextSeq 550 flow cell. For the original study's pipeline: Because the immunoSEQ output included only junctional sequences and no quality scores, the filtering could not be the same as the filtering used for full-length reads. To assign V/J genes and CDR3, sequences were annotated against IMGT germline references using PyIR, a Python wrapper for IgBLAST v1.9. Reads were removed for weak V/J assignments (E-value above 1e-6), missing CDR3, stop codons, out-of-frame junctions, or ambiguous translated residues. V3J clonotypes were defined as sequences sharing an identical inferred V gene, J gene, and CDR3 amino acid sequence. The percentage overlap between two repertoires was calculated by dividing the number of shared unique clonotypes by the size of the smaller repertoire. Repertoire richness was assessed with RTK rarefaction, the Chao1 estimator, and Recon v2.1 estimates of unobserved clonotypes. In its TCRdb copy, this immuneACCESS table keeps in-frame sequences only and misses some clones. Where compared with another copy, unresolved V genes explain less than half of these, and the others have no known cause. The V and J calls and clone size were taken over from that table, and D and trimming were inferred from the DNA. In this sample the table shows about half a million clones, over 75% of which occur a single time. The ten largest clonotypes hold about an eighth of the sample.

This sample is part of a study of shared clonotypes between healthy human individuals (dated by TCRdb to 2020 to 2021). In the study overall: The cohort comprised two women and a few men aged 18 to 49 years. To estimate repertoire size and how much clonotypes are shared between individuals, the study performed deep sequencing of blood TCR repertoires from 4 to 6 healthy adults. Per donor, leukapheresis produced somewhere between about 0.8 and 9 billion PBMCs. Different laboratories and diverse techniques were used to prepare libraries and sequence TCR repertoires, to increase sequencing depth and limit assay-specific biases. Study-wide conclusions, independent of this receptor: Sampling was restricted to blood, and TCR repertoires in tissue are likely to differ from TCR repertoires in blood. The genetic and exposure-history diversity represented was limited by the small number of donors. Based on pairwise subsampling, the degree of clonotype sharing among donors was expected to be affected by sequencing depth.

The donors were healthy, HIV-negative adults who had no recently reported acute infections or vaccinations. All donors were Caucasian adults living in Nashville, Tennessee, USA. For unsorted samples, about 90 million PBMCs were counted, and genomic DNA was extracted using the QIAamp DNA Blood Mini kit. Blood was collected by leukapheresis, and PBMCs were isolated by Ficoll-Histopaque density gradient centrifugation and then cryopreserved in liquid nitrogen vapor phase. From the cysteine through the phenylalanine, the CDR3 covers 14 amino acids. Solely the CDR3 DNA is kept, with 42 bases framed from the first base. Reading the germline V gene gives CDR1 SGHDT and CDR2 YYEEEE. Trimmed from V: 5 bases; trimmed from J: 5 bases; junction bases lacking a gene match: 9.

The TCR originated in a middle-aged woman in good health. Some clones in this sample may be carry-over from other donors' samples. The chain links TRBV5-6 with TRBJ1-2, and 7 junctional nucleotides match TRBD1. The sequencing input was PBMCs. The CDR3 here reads CASRLRAGGYGYTF. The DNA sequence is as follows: TGTGCCAGCAGGCTGAGGGCAGGGGGTTATGGCTACACCTTC. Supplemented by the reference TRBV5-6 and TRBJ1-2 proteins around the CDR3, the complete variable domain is DAGVTQSPTHLIKTRGQQVTLRCSPKSGHDTVSWYQQALGQGPQFIFQYYEEEERQRGNFPDRFSGHQFPNYSSELNVNALLLGDSALYLCASRLRAGGYGYTFGSGTRLTVV.